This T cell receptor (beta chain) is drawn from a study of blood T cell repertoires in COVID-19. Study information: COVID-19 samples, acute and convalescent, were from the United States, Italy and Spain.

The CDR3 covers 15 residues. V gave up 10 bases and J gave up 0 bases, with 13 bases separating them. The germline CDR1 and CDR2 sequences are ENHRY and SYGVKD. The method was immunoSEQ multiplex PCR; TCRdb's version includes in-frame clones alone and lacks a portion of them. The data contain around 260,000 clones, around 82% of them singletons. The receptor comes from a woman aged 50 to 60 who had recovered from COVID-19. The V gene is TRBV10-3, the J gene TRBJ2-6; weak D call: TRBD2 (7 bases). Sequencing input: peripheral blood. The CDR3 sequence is CATRGASSGANVLTF. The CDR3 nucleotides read TGTGCCACCCGGGGGGCCAGCTCTGGGGCCAACGTCCTGACTTTC.